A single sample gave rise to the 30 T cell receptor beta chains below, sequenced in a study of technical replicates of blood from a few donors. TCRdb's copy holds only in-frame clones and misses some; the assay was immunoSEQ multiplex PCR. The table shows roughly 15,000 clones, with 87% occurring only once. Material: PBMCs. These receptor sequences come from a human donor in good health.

CDR3 protein: CASTQSGKTYEQYF. The CDR3 DNA is TGTGCCAGCACACAATCCGGGAAGACCTACGAGCAGTACTTC. J is TRBJ2-7 and V is TRBV28; the D gene is possibly TRBD2 (5 bases). CDR1 and CDR2 from the germline V gene are MDHEN and SYDVKM. This CDR3 contains 14 residues. Trimming took off 7 bases at V and 2 bases at J, with 15 bases between the two ends.

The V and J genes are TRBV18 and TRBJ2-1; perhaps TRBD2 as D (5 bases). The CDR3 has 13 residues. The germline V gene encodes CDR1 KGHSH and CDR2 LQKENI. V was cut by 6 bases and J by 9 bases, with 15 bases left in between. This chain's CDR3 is CASSLLPGSEQFF. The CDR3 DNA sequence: TGTGCCAGCTCCCTCCTTCCGGGATCTGAGCAGTTCTTC. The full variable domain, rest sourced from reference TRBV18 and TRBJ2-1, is NAGVMQNPRHLVRRRGQEARLRCSPMKGHSHVYWYRQLPEEGLKFMVYLQKENIIDESGMPKERFSAEFPKEGPSILRIQQVVRGDSAAYFCASSLLPGSEQFFGPGTRLTVL.

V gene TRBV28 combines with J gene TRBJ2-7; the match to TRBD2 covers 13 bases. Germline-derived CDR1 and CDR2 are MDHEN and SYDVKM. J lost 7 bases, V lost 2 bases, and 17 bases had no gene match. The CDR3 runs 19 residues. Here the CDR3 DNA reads TGTGCCAGCAGTTTAAGGGGAGCTACCGGACTAGCGGGAGTCTGGGAGCAGTACTTC. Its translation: CASSLRGATGLAGVWEQYF.

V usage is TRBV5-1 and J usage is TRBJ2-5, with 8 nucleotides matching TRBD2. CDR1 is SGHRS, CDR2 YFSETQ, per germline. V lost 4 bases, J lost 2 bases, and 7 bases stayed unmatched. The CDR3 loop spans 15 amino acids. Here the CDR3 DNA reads TGCGCCAGCAGCCGTCTGTCTAGCGGGCAAGAGACCCAGTACTTC. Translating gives CASSRLSSGQETQYF.

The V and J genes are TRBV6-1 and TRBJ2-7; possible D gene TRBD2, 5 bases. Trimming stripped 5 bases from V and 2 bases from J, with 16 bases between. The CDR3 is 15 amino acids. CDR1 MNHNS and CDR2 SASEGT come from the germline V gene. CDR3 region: CASSWSEGRPYEQYF. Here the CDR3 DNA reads TGTGCCAGCAGTTGGTCCGAAGGGAGACCCTACGAGCAGTACTTC.

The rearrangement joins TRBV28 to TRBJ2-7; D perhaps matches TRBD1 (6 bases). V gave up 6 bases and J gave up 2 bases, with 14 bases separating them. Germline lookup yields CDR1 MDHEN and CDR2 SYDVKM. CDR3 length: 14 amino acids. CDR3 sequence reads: CASRRRAGAYEQYF. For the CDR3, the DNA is TGTGCCAGCAGACGGCGGGCAGGGGCCTACGAGCAGTACTTC.

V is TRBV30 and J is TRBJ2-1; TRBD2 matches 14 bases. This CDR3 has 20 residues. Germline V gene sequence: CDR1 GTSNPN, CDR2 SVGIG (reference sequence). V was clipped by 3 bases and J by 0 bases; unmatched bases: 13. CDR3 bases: TGTGCCTGGAGCCGTCCCCCGGGACTAGCGGGGGCTAGCTCCTACAATGAGCAGTTCTTC. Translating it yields CAWSRPPGLAGASSYNEQFF.

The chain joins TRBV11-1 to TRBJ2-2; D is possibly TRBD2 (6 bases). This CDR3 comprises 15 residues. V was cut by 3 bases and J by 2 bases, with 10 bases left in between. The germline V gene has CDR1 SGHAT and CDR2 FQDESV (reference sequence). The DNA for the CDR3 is TGTGCCAGCAGCTTGGAGCGGGTAAACACCGGGGAGCTGTTTTTT. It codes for CASSLERVNTGELFF.

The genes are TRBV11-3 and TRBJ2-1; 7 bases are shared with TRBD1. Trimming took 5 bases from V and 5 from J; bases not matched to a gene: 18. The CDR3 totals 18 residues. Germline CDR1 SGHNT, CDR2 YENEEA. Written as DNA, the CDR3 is TGTGCCAGCAGCCCAAGGGCAGGGGACAGCCTTCTACACAATGAGCAGTTCTTC. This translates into CASSPRAGDSLLHNEQFF.

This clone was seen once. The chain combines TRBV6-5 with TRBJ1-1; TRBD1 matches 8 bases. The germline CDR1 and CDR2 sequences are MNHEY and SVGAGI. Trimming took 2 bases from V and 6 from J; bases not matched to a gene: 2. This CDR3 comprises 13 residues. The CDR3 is CASSYRDRSEAFF. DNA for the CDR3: TGTGCCAGCAGTTACCGGGACAGGTCTGAAGCTTTCTTT.

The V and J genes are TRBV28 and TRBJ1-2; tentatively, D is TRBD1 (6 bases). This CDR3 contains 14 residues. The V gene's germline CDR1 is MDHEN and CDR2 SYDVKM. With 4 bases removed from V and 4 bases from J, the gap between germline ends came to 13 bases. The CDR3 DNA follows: TGTGCCAGCAGTTCAGGACAGAACTCCTATGGCTACACCTTC. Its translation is CASSSGQNSYGYTF.

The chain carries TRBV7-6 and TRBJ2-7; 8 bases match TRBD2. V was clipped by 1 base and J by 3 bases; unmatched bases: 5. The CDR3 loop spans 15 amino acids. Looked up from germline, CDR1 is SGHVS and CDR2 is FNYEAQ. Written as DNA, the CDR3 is TGTGCCAGCAGCTTAGGAGCGGGAGCGCACTACGAGCAGTACTTC. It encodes CASSLGAGAHYEQYF.

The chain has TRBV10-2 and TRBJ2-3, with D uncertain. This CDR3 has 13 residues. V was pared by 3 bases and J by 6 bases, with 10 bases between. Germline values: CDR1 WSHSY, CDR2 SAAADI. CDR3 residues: CASSEIRLDTQYF. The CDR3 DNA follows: TGCGCCAGCAGTGAAATCCGTTTGGATACGCAGTATTTT.

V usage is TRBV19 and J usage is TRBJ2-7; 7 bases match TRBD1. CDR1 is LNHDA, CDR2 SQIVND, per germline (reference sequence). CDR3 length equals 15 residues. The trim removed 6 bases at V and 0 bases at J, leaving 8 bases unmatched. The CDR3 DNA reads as TGTGCCAGTAGCCCGGGACAGATAGCCTCCTACGAGCAGTACTTC. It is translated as CASSPGQIASYEQYF.

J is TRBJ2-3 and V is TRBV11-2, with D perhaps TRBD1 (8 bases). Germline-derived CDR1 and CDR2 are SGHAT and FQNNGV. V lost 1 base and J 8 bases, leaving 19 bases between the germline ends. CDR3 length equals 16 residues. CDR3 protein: CASSLAPTSTGGTQYF. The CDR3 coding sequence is TGTGCCAGCAGCTTAGCCCCGACTAGCACAGGGGGTACGCAGTATTTT.

CDR3 amino acids: CSVAGQGKGITEAFF. The CDR3 DNA reads TGCAGCGTCGCGGGACAGGGGAAGGGTATCACTGAAGCTTTCTTT. This chain connects TRBV29-1 to TRBJ1-1; 10 nucleotides match TRBD1. CDR1 and CDR2 (germline): SQVTM, ANQGSEA. The CDR3 is 15 amino acids. The J segment lost 4 bases and the V segment lost 6 bases, leaving 11 bases of the junction unmatched. The complete variable domain, with remaining parts taken from reference TRBV29-1 and TRBJ1-1, reads SAVISQKPSRDICQRGTSLTIQCQVDSQVTMMFWYRQQPGQSLTLIATANQGSEATYESGFVIDKFPISRPNLTFSTLTVSNMSPEDSSIYLCSVAGQGKGITEAFFGQGTRLTVV.

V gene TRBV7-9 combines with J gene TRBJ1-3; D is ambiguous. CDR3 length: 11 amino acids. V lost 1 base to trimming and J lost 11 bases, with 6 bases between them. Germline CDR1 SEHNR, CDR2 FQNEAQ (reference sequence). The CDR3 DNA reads TGTGCCAGCAGCTTAGGAGGGTCCATATATTTT. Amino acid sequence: CASSLGGSIYF.

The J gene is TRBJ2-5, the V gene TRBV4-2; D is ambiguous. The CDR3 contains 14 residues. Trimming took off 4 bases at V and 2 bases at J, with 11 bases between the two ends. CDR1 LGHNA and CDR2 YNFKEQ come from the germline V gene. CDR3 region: CASSPRGEQETQYF. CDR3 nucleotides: TGTGCCAGCAGCCCCCGCGGAGAGCAAGAGACCCAGTACTTC.

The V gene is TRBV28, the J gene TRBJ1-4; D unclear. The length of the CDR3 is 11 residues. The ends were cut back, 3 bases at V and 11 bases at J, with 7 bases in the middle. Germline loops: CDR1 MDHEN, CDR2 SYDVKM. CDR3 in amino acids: CASSLREKLFF. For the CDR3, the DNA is TGTGCCAGCAGTTTGCGGGAGAAACTGTTTTTT.

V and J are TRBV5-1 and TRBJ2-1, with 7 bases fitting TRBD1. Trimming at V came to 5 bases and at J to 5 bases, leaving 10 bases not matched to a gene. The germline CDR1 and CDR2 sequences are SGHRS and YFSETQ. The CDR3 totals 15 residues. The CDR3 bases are TGCGCCAGCAGTCCCTCTGGGACAGCTAACAATGAGCAGTTCTTC. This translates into CASSPSGTANNEQFF.

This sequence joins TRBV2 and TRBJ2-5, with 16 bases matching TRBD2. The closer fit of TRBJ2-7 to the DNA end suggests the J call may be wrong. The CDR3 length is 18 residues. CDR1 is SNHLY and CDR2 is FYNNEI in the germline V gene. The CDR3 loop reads CASRRRGTSGRDDYEQYF. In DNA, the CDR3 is TGTGCCAGCAGACGACGAGGGACTAGCGGGAGGGACGACTACGAGCAGTACTTC.

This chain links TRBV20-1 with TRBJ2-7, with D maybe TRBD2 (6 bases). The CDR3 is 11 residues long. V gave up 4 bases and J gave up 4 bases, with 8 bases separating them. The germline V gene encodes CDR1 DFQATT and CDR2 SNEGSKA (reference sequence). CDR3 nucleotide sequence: TGCAGTGCTATTAGCGGATACGAGCAGTACTTC. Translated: CSAISGYEQYF.

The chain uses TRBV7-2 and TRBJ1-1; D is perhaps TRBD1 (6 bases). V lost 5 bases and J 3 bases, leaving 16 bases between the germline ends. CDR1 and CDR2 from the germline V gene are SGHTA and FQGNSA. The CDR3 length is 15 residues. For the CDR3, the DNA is TGTGCCAGCAGCCCCCAACAGGGTTCGGACACTGAAGCTTTCTTT. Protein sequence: CASSPQQGSDTEAFF.

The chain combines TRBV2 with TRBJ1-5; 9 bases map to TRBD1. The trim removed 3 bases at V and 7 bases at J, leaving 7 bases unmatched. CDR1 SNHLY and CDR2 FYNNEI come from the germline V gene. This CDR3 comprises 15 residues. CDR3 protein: CASSDVGTGSQPQHF. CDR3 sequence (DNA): TGTGCCAGCAGTGACGTTGGGACAGGGAGCCAGCCCCAGCATTTT. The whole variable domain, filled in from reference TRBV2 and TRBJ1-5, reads EPEVTQTPSHQVTQMGQEVILRCVPISNHLYFYWYRQILGQKVEFLVSFYNNEISEKSEIFDDQFSVERPDGSNFTLKIRSTKLEDSAMYFCASSDVGTGSQPQHFGDGTRLSIL.

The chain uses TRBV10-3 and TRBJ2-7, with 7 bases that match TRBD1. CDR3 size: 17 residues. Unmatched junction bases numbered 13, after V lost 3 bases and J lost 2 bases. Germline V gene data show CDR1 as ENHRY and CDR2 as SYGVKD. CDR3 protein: CAISDPQAGTVTYEQYF. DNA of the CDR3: TGTGCCATCAGTGACCCCCAAGCCGGGACAGTGACCTACGAGCAGTACTTC.

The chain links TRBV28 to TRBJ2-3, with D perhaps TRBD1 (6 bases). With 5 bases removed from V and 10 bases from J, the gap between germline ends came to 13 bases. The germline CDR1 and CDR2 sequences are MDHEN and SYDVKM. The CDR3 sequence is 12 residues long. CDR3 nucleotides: TGTGCCAGCAGTCTCCGGGACATATCGCAGTATTTT. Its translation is CASSLRDISQYF. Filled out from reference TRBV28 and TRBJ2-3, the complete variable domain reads DVKVTQSSRYLVKRTGEKVFLECVQDMDHENMFWYRQDPGLGLRLIYFSYDVKMKEKGDIPEGYSVSREKKERFSLILESASTNQTSMYLCASSLRDISQYFGPGTRLTVL.

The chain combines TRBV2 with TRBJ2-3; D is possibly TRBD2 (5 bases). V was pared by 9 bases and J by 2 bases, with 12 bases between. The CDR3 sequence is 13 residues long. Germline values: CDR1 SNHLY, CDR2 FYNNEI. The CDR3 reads CASGLGFTDTQYF. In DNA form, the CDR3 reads TGTGCCAGTGGACTGGGGTTCACAGATACGCAGTATTTT.

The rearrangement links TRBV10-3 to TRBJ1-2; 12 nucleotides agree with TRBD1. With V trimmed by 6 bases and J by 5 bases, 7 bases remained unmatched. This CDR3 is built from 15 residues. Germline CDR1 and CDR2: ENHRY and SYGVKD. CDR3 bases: TGTGCCATCAGGAGGGGACAGGGGGCGGAATATGGCTACACCTTC. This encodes CAIRRGQGAEYGYTF.

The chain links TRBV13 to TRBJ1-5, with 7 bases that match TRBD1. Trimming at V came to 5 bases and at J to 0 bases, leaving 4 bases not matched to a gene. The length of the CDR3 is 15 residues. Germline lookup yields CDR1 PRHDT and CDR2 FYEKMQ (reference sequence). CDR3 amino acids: CASSAQGNSNQPQHF. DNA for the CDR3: TGTGCCAGCAGCGCACAGGGGAATAGCAATCAGCCCCAGCATTTT.

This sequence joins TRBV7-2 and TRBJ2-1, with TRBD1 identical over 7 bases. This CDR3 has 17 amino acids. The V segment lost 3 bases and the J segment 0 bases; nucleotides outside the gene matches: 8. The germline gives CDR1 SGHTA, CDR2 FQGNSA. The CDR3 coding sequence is TGTGCCAGCAGCTTTGGGACAGCACTCAACTCCTACAATGAGCAGTTCTTC. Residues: CASSFGTALNSYNEQFF.